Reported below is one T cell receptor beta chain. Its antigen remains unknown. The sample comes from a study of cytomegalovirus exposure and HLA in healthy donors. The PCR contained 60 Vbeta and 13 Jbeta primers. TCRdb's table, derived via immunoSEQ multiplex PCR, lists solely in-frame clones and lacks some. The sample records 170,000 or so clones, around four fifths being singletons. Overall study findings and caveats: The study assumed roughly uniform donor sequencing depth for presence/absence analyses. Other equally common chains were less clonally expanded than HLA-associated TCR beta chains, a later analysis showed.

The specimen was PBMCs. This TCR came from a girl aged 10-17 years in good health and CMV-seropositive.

As DNA, the CDR3 is TGTGCCAGCAGCTCAGGGGCGGAGTACACAGATACGCAGTATTTT. It translates to CASSSGAEYTDTQYF. J is TRBJ2-3 and V is TRBV11-3; possible D gene TRBD1, 6 bases. Trimming took 4 bases from V and 2 from J, leaving 13 bases between them. The germline CDR1 and CDR2 sequences are SGHNT and YENEEA. The length of the CDR3 is 15 residues.